This TCR beta chain emerged from a study of tumor-infiltrating lymphocytes in primary liver carcinoma. Overall study findings and caveats: Just around 7.5-24% of top clones spanned all five tumor regions.

Between about 17 and 34 mg of unsorted bulk tissue served as the source from which RNA and DNA were co-extracted. cDNA specific to TCR beta was made from approximately 0.55 ug of total RNA, with a constant-region primer employed for priming. Three-round nested multiplex PCR performed with slightly modified ARM-PCR produced the TCR beta libraries. Both of the initial two PCR rounds ran for about 9 cycles and employed TRBV1-TRBV30 forward primers alongside a C-beta reverse primer. TCRdb re-called the multiplex PCR reads with MiXCR, one entry per CDR3 protein. The data contain 40,000 to 55,000 distinct CDR3 sequences, around 73% of them singletons. The CDR3 runs 12 residues. Per the germline V gene, CDR1 is SEHNR and CDR2 is FQNEAQ (reference sequence). As concerns this clonotype: Its antigen is as yet unknown. Relative to the germline gene, one junction end is altered; a read error may explain this.

This chain uses TRBV7-9 with TRBJ2-3; D is unclear. This TCR came from a man aged 35 to 55 with primary liver carcinoma and hepatitis B virus infection. Sequencing input: liver tumor tissue from sampling region 5. Subset defined: tumor region T5, tumor centre. CDR3 nucleotides: TGTGGCAGCAGCGTGTTCACAGATACGAAGTATTTT. Amino acid sequence: CGSSVFTDTKYF. The entire variable domain, with the rest obtained from reference TRBV7-9 and TRBJ2-3, is as follows: DTGVSQNPRHKITKRGQNVTFRCDPISEHNRLYWYRQTLGQGPEFLTYFQNEAQLEKSRLLSDRFSAERPKGSFSTLEIQRTEQGDSAMYLCGSSVFTDTKYFGPGTRLTVL.